This section outlines one T cell receptor (beta chain) sequence together with its context. Its specificity is not known. The data were produced by immunoSEQ multiplex PCR, yet TCRdb's version contains in-frame clones alone and is incomplete. The repertoire includes 24,000 or so clones, about three quarters of them detected once, and 3.6% sits in the top ten. Focal radiation was given together with CTLA-4 blockade (ipilimumab) to patients with chemo-refractory metastatic non-small-cell lung cancer. Germline assignment: CDR1 SGHTS and CDR2 YDEGEE. The CDR3 runs to 12 residues. Trimming pared 1 base from V and 6 bases from J, leaving 4 bases between. The data were obtained in a study of radiotherapy plus CTLA-4 blockade in lung cancer. The overall study: Objective response rate was roughly 19%; disease control rate, approximately 28%. Study results and caveats: There was expansion of tumor-derived TCR clones in blood after radiotherapy plus ipilimumab. The authors reported that early blood T cell clone dynamics, with interferon-beta, best predicted response.

The TCR sequence derives from a human donor with non-small cell lung cancer who had stable disease on radiotherapy plus ipilimumab. This chain uses TRBV5-8 with TRBJ1-4; D call uncertain. Here the sequenced sample was peripheral blood, taken from a patient treated with radiotherapy plus ipilimumab. The CDR3 DNA sequence: TGTGCCAGCAGCTTGAGGGATGAAAAACTGTTTTTT. Its translation: CASSLRDEKLFF. The entire variable domain, with the rest obtained from reference TRBV5-8 and TRBJ1-4, is as follows: EAGVTQSPTHLIKTRGQQATLRCSPISGHTSVYWYQQALGLGLQFLLWYDEGEERNRGNFPPRFSGRQFPNYSSELNVNALELEDSALYLCASSLRDEKLFFGSGTQLSVL.